These T cell receptor beta chains were read from a single sample in a study of cytomegalovirus exposure and HLA in healthy donors. Sequencing was performed with immunoSEQ multiplex PCR; in TCRdb, only in-frame clones are kept and a portion is missing. Here the sample table reports 150,000 to 200,000 clones. Sequenced: PBMCs. Every receptor here comes from a man aged 25-45 years in good health and CMV-seronegative. CDR3s include the opening cysteine and the closing phenylalanine or tryptophan. Fields, in order: V gene, J gene, D gene, CDR3 DNA, CDR3 protein. The D gene is left open where the match is weak.

TRBV19	TRBJ2-7	NA	TGTGCCAGTCGCCGGCTTGGGCAGGATTCCTACGAGCAGTACTTC	CASRRLGQDSYEQYF
TRBV7-9	TRBJ1-1	NA	TGTGCCAGCAGCCCCCCCGGGAACACTGAAGCTTTCTTT	CASSPPGNTEAFF
TRBV9	TRBJ2-7	TRBD2	TGTGCCAGCAGCGTCGATGCAGCGGGAGGCTACGAGCAGTACTTC	CASSVDAAGGYEQYF
TRBV7-9	TRBJ2-2	NA	TGTGCCAGCAGCTTAGGGGGCTCCGGGGAGCTGTTTTTT	CASSLGGSGELFF
TRBV5-1	TRBJ1-4	TRBD1	TGCGCCAGCGCGGACAGGGTTAATGAAAAACTGTTTTTT	CASADRVNEKLFF
TRBV27	TRBJ2-7	TRBD2	TGTGCCAGCAGTTTTACCGGGACTAACCCCTCCTACGAGCAGTACTTC	CASSFTGTNPSYEQYF
TRBV28	TRBJ1-6	TRBD1	TGTGCCAGCAGTCTAGCTCGACAGGGGTCCTATAATTCACCCCTCCACTTT	CASSLARQGSYNSPLHF
TRBV28	TRBJ1-2	NA	TGTGCCGTCCGCCAGACTGTTCGGCCCTATGGCTACACCTTC	CAVRQTVRPYGYTF
TRBV2	TRBJ2-2	TRBD1	TGTGCCAGCAGTAGACAGGGGCCTTTGACCGGGGAGCTGTTTTTT	CASSRQGPLTGELFF
TRBV2	TRBJ2-7	TRBD1	TGTGCCAGTGAGGGGGCAGGGGACGAGCAGTACTTC	CASEGAGDEQYF
TRBV11-2	TRBJ1-2	TRBD1	TGTGCCAGCAGCTCCACAGGGGCAGCCTGGGCGGACTATGGCTACACCTTC	CASSSTGAAWADYGYTF
TRBV11-3	TRBJ2-5	NA	TGTGCCAGCAGCTTAGGCGGCTCCCAAGAGACCCAGTACTTC	CASSLGGSQETQYF
TRBV7-6	TRBJ2-1	TRBD2	TGTGCCAGCAGCTTAGTAATTCGGGGGGGGTTGAGGTACAATGAGCAGTTCTTC	CASSLVIRGGLRYNEQFF
TRBV6-5	TRBJ2-7	NA	TGTGCCAGCAGTTTTAGGGGTTACGAGCAGTACTTC	CASSFRGYEQYF
TRBV29-1	TRBJ1-2	NA	TGCACCTGTGGCGGTTCTTCAAGCTATGGCTACACCTTC	CTCGGSSSYGYTF
TRBV5-6	TRBJ2-7	NA	TGTGCCAGCAGCTTAGACTCAGCCTACGAGCAGTACTTC	CASSLDSAYEQYF
TRBV27	TRBJ1-5	NA	TGTGCCAGCAGTATCTACAGGGATCAGCCCCAGCATTTT	CASSIYRDQPQHF
TRBV6-5	TRBJ2-7	TRBD1	TGTGCCAGCAGCTTAGGGACAGGGGCGTACGAGCAGTACTTC	CASSLGTGAYEQYF
TRBV5-1	TRBJ1-3	NA	TGCGCCAGCAGCCAGGGGTCAGCTCGTCCTGGAAACACCATATATTTT	CASSQGSARPGNTIYF
TRBV6-5	TRBJ2-7	TRBD1	TGTGCCAGCAGCCCCAGGACAGGGGGTATGAGCGAGCAGTACTTC	CASSPRTGGMSEQYF
TRBV6-4	TRBJ2-1	NA	TGTGCCAGCAGTGACTCGCAGGGGCGGGATGAGCAGTTCTTC	CASSDSQGRDEQFF
TRBV2	TRBJ1-2	TRBD1	TGTGCCAACAACAGGGGACTTAGCCGGAGTGGCTACACCTTC	CANNRGLSRSGYTF
TRBV7-6	TRBJ2-7	NA	TGTGCCAGCAGCAGCTCGACAGGCTACGAGCAGTACTTC	CASSSSTGYEQYF
TRBV7-9	TRBJ1-2	TRBD1	TGTGCCAGCAGTCGCGGACAGGAAGGAGCTAACTATGGCTACACCTTC	CASSRGQEGANYGYTF
TRBV7-2	TRBJ1-3	NA	TGTGCCAGCAGCTTATCTGCGGGGGAGAGCTCTGGAAACACCATATATTTT	CASSLSAGESSGNTIYF
TRBV18	TRBJ2-7	TRBD2	TGTGCCAGCTCACCGGGGGAGGGAAACGAGCAGTACTTC	CASSPGEGNEQYF
TRBV2	TRBJ1-6	TRBD1	TGTGCCAAAGAGGGGACAGGCCTTAATTCACCCCTCCACTTT	CAKEGTGLNSPLHF
TRBV7-2	TRBJ2-1	TRBD2	TGTGCCAGCAGCTTAGTGGGGACTAGCGGGAGCAGTTCCTACAATGAGCAGTTCTTC	CASSLVGTSGSSSYNEQFF
TRBV5-6	TRBJ1-1	NA	TGTGCCAGCAGCTTAGGGACACCTTTTGCCACTGAAGCTTTCTTT	CASSLGTPFATEAFF
TRBV7-2	TRBJ2-7	NA	TGTGCCAGCAGCTTAGATCACTCGACCTACGAGCAGTACTTC	CASSLDHSTYEQYF
TRBV12-5	TRBJ2-1	TRBD2	TGTGCTAGTGGTCAGCGCCGCCGAGGACTAGCGGGAGGCTCATGGGGGGGGGATGAGCAGTTCTTC	CASGQRRRGLAGGSWGGDEQFF
TRBV2	TRBJ2-1	TRBD2	TGTGCCAGCAGCACATCTAGCGGGAGAACGAGTGAGCAGTTCTTC	CASSTSSGRTSEQFF
TRBV7-9	TRBJ2-1	NA	TGTGCCAGCAGCTTAGATGCGAATGAGCAGTTCTTC	CASSLDANEQFF
TRBV6-1	TRBJ2-5	NA	TGTGCCAGCAGTGAACTGGGGGCCCAAGAGACCCAGTACTTC	CASSELGAQETQYF
TRBV5-1	TRBJ2-2	TRBD2	TGCGCCAGCAGCTTCTCCAGGGAGGGGACCGGGGAGCTGTTTTTT	CASSFSREGTGELFF
TRBV5-1	TRBJ1-4	NA	TGCGCCAGCAGCCCCACAACTAATGAAAAACTGTTTTTT	CASSPTTNEKLFF
TRBV27	TRBJ2-5	NA	TGTGCCAGCAGTTTAAGACTCTTAGGAGAGACCCAGTACTTC	CASSLRLLGETQYF
TRBV10-3	TRBJ1-1	TRBD1	TGTGCCATCACCCCCAGGGCACAGACAGGGGGGTTAGCACCGAACACTGAAGCTTTCTTT	CAITPRAQTGGLAPNTEAFF
TRBV7-2	TRBJ1-2	TRBD1	TGTGCCAGCAGCTTAGCGACAGGGGAACAGTATGGCTACACCTTC	CASSLATGEQYGYTF
TRBV11-1	TRBJ2-1	TRBD2	TGTGCCAGCAGCTTACGCCTAGCGGGAGGGGTCTTTGGCAATGAGCAGTTCTTC	CASSLRLAGGVFGNEQFF
TRBV19	TRBJ1-5	TRBD1	TGTGCCAGTAGACATACAGGGGCTACGAATCAGCCCCAGCATTTT	CASRHTGATNQPQHF
TRBV9	TRBJ2-5	TRBD1	TGTGCCAGCAGCACCGGGACAGCATTGTACCAAGAGACCCAGTACTTC	CASSTGTALYQETQYF
TRBV4-1	TRBJ2-7	NA	TGCGCCAGCAGCCAAGAGGAGTTCTATGCCTACGAGCAGTACTTC	CASSQEEFYAYEQYF
TRBV15	TRBJ2-2	TRBD2	TGTGCCACCAGCAGAGCATCCGGGACTAGTTACACCGGGGAGCTGTTTTTT	CATSRASGTSYTGELFF
TRBV11-2	TRBJ1-5	NA	TGTGCCAGCAGCTTAGATCAGAATAGCAATCAGCCCCAGCATTTT	CASSLDQNSNQPQHF
TRBV7-8	TRBJ1-5	NA	TGTGCCAGCAGCTTATTTTGGGGGGAGCCCCAGCATTTT	CASSLFWGEPQHF
TRBV9	TRBJ2-5	NA	TGTGCCAGCAGCGTAGGAGGCACGGAGACCCAGTACTTC	CASSVGGTETQYF
TRBV29-1	TRBJ1-2	TRBD1	TGCAGCGTTCGGACAGGGGGCGAATCGATCGGCTACACCTTC	CSVRTGGESIGYTF
TRBV9	TRBJ2-1	TRBD1	TGTGCCAGCAGCGTAGGGACAGGGGTTAATGAGCAGTTCTTC	CASSVGTGVNEQFF
TRBV2	TRBJ1-2	TRBD1	TGTGCCAGCAGTGATCCGGGACAGGGGACGAACTATGGCTACACCTTC	CASSDPGQGTNYGYTF